This TCR beta chain comes out of a study of cytomegalovirus exposure and HLA in healthy donors. 60 Vbeta and 13 Jbeta primers were used in PCR. Produced via immunoSEQ multiplex PCR; TCRdb's table is partial and in-frame only. This sample has under 150,000 clones, with approximately 80% found just once. Healthy bone marrow donors made up the donors. The sequencing input was PBMCs. This TCR was recovered from a man between 45 and 60 years old in good health and CMV-seronegative.

The CDR3 spells CASSLYSAGELFF. As DNA, the CDR3 is TGTGCCAGCAGTTTGTATTCGGCCGGGGAGCTGTTTTTT. The gene calls are TRBV27 and TRBJ2-2, with no clear D. Germline lookup yields CDR1 MNHEY and CDR2 SMNVEV (reference sequence). Trimming left V 3 bases short and J 6 bases short, with 8 bases between. The CDR3 loop spans 13 amino acids.